A few counts support the clone carrying this T cell receptor beta chain. Antigen unknown. These data are taken from a study of blood T cells in healthy people across ages. With 0 bases clipped from V and 2 bases from J, the junction kept 7 bases outside the gene matches. CDR1 is MNHEY and CDR2 is SVGAGI in the germline V gene. This CDR3 is 17 amino acids long. Notes on the study in general: Per-million-T-cell TCR beta diversity fell roughly linearly with age.

Next came a second PCR, run for about 7 to 12 cycles, which used a sample-barcoded 5' primer along with a J-beta primer mix. TCRdb recomputed calls from the 5' RACE reads with MiXCR, one row per CDR3 protein. The data contain a few hundred thousand distinct CDR3 sequences, 25% to 35% of them singletons. These data were also reused for a study on T cells of mothers and their children.

The specimen was blood. J is TRBJ2-1 and V is TRBV6-5, with 7 bases aligning to TRBD2. This clonotype was obtained from a boy aged 2-9 years in good health. The CDR3 nucleotides read TGTGCCAGCAGTTACTCAAAAGCGGGGCCTGCCTACAATGAGCAGTTCTTC. Its translation: CASSYSKAGPAYNEQFF.